The text below deals with one T cell receptor beta chain. Its binding antigen is unknown. Within one base of it there is no much larger clone, and no base qualities were kept. This specimen belongs to a study of OX40 agonist ivuxolimab in advanced cancers. A note on the overall study: Ivuxolimab was a fully human IgG2 agonistic monoclonal antibody targeting the costimulatory receptor OX40 (CD134). In the dose-escalation cohort, 82.7% of patients were male, and the mean age was around 60 years, with a range of 23 to 79. The paper covers the monotherapy dose-escalation part of the phase I ivuxolimab trial, which included N = 52 patients. The purpose of peripheral TCRbeta sequencing was to test whether ivuxolimab changed TCR sequence diversity and led to clonal T-cell expansion. Prior anti-PD-1, anti-PD-L1 or anti-CTLA-4 therapy was permitted, and checkpoint inhibitors had been received by less than 45% of dose-escalation patients. Partial responses occurred in three dose-escalation patients, of whom one had hepatocellular carcinoma and two had cutaneous melanoma. Among the approximately 54 dose-escalation patients, about 20 had hepatocellular carcinoma, roughly 15 melanoma, 9 renal cell carcinoma and 9 head and neck cancer. Intravenous ivuxolimab was administered to patients every 2 weeks at six dose levels: 0.01, 0.1, 0.3, 1.5, 3 and 10 mg/kg. General findings and caveats noted by the study authors: Antigen specificity was not determined for the clonally expanded peripheral T cells. After ivuxolimab, expanded clones were on average more numerous among CD8+ T cells than among CD4+ T cells. At doses of 0.1 to 3.0 mg/kg, clonal expansion of both CD4+ and CD8+ T cells in blood was seen between baseline and week 6. Partial responders in the 0.1-3.0 mg/kg groups had among the lowest normalized peripheral clonal expansion, especially among CD8+ T cells. Low levels of normalized T-cell clonal expansion were also seen in some patients who did not respond.

Genomic DNA was isolated from the sorted cells so that the TCRbeta CDR3 region could be sequenced. The immunoSEQ Assay was used to sequence the TCRbeta CDR3 regions. What TCRdb holds here is the immuneACCESS table cut down to in-frame rearrangements. Part of the clones is not present; checked against another copy, under half of the missing clones reflect an unresolved V gene, and the others are unexplained. Across this sample there are about 51,000 clones, with 65% to 85% seen only once. The ten largest clones represent around 2% of the sample. The trial excluded patients who had a history of autoimmune disease or were on systemic immunosuppression. Peripheral blood for TCR sequencing was collected from all dose cohorts at baseline, on cycle 4 day 1, and on cycle 7 day 1. The samples were drawn from a first-in-human, open-label, multicenter phase I dose-escalation trial of ivuxolimab. Adults with locally advanced or metastatic melanoma, renal cell carcinoma, hepatocellular carcinoma or head and neck squamous cell carcinoma were enrolled in the trial. Before TCR sequencing, CD4+ T cells and CD8+ T cells from peripheral blood were sorted into separate populations.

Cut back by 3 bases and 0 bases, the V and J ends lie 9 bases apart. Taken from the germline V gene (reference sequence), the CDR1 and CDR2 loops are MNHEY and SMNVEV. The CDR3, cysteine through phenylalanine, is 15 amino acids long. Only CDR3 DNA remains: 45 bases, in frame from the first base. The receptor chain draws on TRBV27 and TRBJ1-5; no confident D gene assignment can be made. Sequencing used CD4+ or CD8+ T cells sorted from blood, obtained in a trial of the OX40 agonist ivuxolimab. The TCR sequence derives from an adult with an advanced solid tumor such as melanoma, head and neck, liver or kidney cancer. The CDR3 sequence is CASSLVPHSNQPQHF. In nucleotides, the sequence is TGTGCCAGCAGTTTGGTACCTCATAGCAATCAGCCCCAGCATTTT.